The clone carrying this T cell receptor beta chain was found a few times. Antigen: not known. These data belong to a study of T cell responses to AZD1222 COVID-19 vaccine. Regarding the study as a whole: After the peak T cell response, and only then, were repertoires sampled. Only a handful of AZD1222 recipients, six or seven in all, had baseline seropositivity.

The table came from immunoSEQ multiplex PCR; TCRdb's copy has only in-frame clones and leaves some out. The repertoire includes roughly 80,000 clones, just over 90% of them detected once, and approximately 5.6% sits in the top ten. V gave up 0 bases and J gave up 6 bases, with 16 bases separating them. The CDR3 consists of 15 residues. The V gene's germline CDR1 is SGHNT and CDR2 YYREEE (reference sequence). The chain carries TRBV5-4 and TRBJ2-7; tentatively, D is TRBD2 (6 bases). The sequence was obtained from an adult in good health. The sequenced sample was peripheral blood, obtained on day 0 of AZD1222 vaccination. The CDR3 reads CASSLDGGSGGEQYF. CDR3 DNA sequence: TGTGCCAGCAGCTTGGATGGAGGGAGTGGTGGCGAGCAGTACTTC.